The 31 T cell receptor beta chains below all came from one sample that was sequenced in a study of shared clonotypes between healthy human individuals. Data came from immunoSEQ multiplex PCR; TCRdb stores just in-frame clones and leaves some out. This table holds about 820,000 clones, roughly 92% found once. Naive CD8 populations comprised CD45RO-negative cells positively selected for CCR7, excluding terminally differentiated effector memory CD45RA+ cells. Sequenced: naive CD8+ T cells sorted from blood. The receptor source for this set is a man between 25 and 39 years old in good health.

This clone showed up just a few times. This chain links TRBV30 with TRBJ1-1; D call uncertain. The CDR3 has 21 residues. The germline V gene encodes CDR1 GTSNPN and CDR2 SVGIG (reference sequence). Trimming stripped 0 bases from V and 1 base from J, with 30 bases between. CDR3: CAWSVLGLGVATLEGNTEAFF. The CDR3 region has the DNA TGTGCCTGGAGTGTACTCGGGTTGGGAGTAGCAACCCTGGAGGGGAACACTGAAGCTTTCTTT.

The genes are TRBV14 and TRBJ2-5; D remains unclear. Between the trimmed V and J ends, which lost 1 base and 2 bases, there was a span of 8 bases. In germline, CDR1 is SGHDN, CDR2 FVKESK. This CDR3 has 14 residues. CDR3 sequence: CASSQVRLQETQYF. The CDR3 DNA follows: TGTGCCAGCAGCCAAGTACGCCTTCAAGAGACCCAGTACTTC.

J is TRBJ2-5 and V is TRBV7-9, with 7 nucleotides matching TRBD1. The CDR3 sequence is 16 residues long. CDR1 and CDR2 from the germline V gene are SEHNR and FQNEAQ (reference sequence). The trim removed 2 bases at V and 5 bases at J, leaving 11 bases unmatched. DNA for the CDR3: TGTGCCAGCAGCTTATCGAGGGACAGTGGCAAGGAGACCCAGTACTTC. Translated, it gives CASSLSRDSGKETQYF. Full variable domain (remainder filled in from reference TRBV7-9 and TRBJ2-5): DTGVSQNPRHKITKRGQNVTFRCDPISEHNRLYWYRQTLGQGPEFLTYFQNEAQLEKSRLLSDRFSAERPKGSFSTLEIQRTEQGDSAMYLCASSLSRDSGKETQYFGPGTRLLVL.

V and J are TRBV7-3 and TRBJ2-1; the D gene is possibly TRBD1 (6 bases). CDR3 length: 13 amino acids. V shed 5 bases and J shed 7 bases, with 12 bases lying between them. Germline V lookup: CDR1 SGHTA, CDR2 FQGTGA. This chain's CDR3 is CASSAQGSNEQFF. CDR3 sequence (DNA): TGTGCCAGCAGCGCACAGGGTAGTAATGAGCAGTTCTTC.

V is TRBV5-1 and J is TRBJ2-3, with 11 positions matching TRBD2. The ends lost 1 base at V and 1 base at J; junction bases unmatched: 8. The V gene's germline CDR1 is SGHRS and CDR2 YFSETQ. The CDR3 is 18 amino acids. The CDR3 protein is CASSLYSGTSGGTDTQYF. CDR3 in DNA: TGCGCCAGCAGCTTGTATTCCGGGACTAGCGGTGGCACAGATACGCAGTATTTT.

The rearrangement links TRBV4-3 to TRBJ1-3; unclear D gene. V was shortened by 0 bases and J by 0 bases, with 12 bases between the two germline ends. Germline-derived CDR1 and CDR2 are LGHNA and YSLEER. This CDR3 region has 17 residues. Written as DNA, the CDR3 is TGCGCCAGCAGCCAAGATTCGGGTTGGGTCTCTGGAAACACCATATATTTT. Translated, it gives CASSQDSGWVSGNTIYF.

The chain is built from TRBV10-2 and TRBJ2-3; D is uncertain. The germline V gene has CDR1 WSHSY and CDR2 SAAADI. The CDR3 loop spans 14 amino acids. Trimming took off 3 bases at V and 1 base at J, with 8 bases between the two ends. CDR3 DNA: TGCGCCAGCAGTGACGGGCCAGGCACAGATACGCAGTATTTT. Protein sequence: CASSDGPGTDTQYF.

The chain employs TRBV18 and TRBJ2-1, with TRBD2 matching 8 bases. The ends lost 3 bases at V and 4 bases at J; junction bases unmatched: 11. The CDR3 consists of 17 residues. CDR1 and CDR2 (germline): KGHSH, LQKENI. CDR3 loop: CASSPTAGVGRYNEQFF. The CDR3 coding sequence is TGTGCCAGCTCACCCACAGCGGGAGTTGGAAGATACAATGAGCAGTTCTTC. The complete variable domain, with remaining parts taken from reference TRBV18 and TRBJ2-1, reads NAGVMQNPRHLVRRRGQEARLRCSPMKGHSHVYWYRQLPEEGLKFMVYLQKENIIDESGMPKERFSAEFPKEGPSILRIQQVVRGDSAAYFCASSPTAGVGRYNEQFFGPGTRLTVL.

The chain recombines TRBV4-1 with TRBJ1-2; 10 bases align to TRBD1. Trimming cost V 3 bases and J 4 bases; bases outside gene matches: 8. Germline V lookup: CDR1 MGHRA, CDR2 YSYEKL. The CDR3 spans 16 residues. CDR3 coding DNA: TGCGCCAGCAGCCAGCATCGGGACAGGGGTTTCTATGGCTACACCTTC. Translating gives CASSQHRDRGFYGYTF.

CDR3 sequence: CASRGGTLSLASQPQHF. The CDR3 region has the DNA TGTGCCAGCAGGGGGGGCACGTTGTCCCTCGCTTCTCAGCCCCAGCATTTT. The V gene is TRBV28, the J gene TRBJ1-5; D is perhaps TRBD1 (6 bases). Germline values: CDR1 MDHEN, CDR2 SYDVKM. Trimming took off 6 bases at V and 6 bases at J, with 24 bases between the two ends. CDR3 size: 17 residues.

The genes are TRBV25-1 and TRBJ2-3; D perhaps matches TRBD2 (6 bases). The length of the CDR3 is 12 residues. Trimming took 5 bases from V and 6 from J, leaving 9 bases between them. From germline, CDR1 is MGHDK and CDR2 SYGVNS. CDR3: CASSWRADTQYF. The DNA for the CDR3 is TGTGCCAGCAGTTGGAGGGCGGATACGCAGTATTTT.

This clone showed up just once. This sequence joins TRBV5-1 and TRBJ2-5; D may be TRBD1 or TRBD2 (5 bases each). The germline CDR1 and CDR2 sequences are SGHRS and YFSETQ. Trimming took off 1 base at V and 4 bases at J, with 17 bases between the two ends. This CDR3 contains 16 residues. CDR3 in amino acids: CASSLLGRGRVETQYF. CDR3 in DNA: TGCGCCAGCAGCTTGCTGGGACGGGGCAGGGTAGAGACCCAGTACTTC.

This clone was counted only a few times. The rearrangement joins TRBV27 to TRBJ1-2; no clear D gene. Trimming removed 5 bases from V and 4 bases from J, with 11 bases in between. This CDR3 spans 13 amino acids. Per the germline V gene, CDR1 is MNHEY and CDR2 is SMNVEV (reference sequence). CDR3 loop: CASSPLLGYGYTF. CDR3 in DNA: TGTGCCAGCAGTCCGCTGCTTGGCTATGGCTACACCTTC.

The rearrangement links TRBV27 to TRBJ2-1; D may correspond to TRBD1 or TRBD2 (5 bases each). This CDR3 is built from 19 residues. The germline V gene has CDR1 MNHEY and CDR2 SMNVEV (reference sequence). V was shortened by 6 bases and J by 5 bases, with 29 bases between the two germline ends. The DNA for the CDR3 is TGTGCCAGCAGACCATCAAACTTAGGCACCGGGGCTAGAGACAATGAGCAGTTCTTC. Its protein is CASRPSNLGTGARDNEQFF.

V is TRBV30 and J is TRBJ2-1; TRBD2 is a possible D gene (6 bases). From germline, CDR1 is GTSNPN and CDR2 SVGIG (reference sequence). CDR3 size: 15 residues. V was trimmed by 6 bases and J by 4 bases, leaving 19 bases between them. The CDR3 coding sequence is TGTGCCTGCCCGGGAGTTCCAGCCCAATACAATGAGCAGTTCTTC. It encodes CACPGVPAQYNEQFF.

For this clone: At one end, the junction sequence differs from germline, possibly due to a read error. V usage is TRBV5-6 and J usage is TRBJ1-4, with TRBD1 identical over 9 bases. The CDR3 loop spans 13 amino acids. Germline V gene sequence: CDR1 SGHDT, CDR2 YYEEEE. The CDR3 region is CASSPYNARDRAF. As DNA, the CDR3 is TGTGCCAGCAGCCCCTACAACGCACGGGACAGGGCATTT.

The chain is built from TRBV10-2 and TRBJ2-7; TRBD1 or TRBD2 may be the D gene (6 bases each). CDR1 and CDR2 from the germline V gene are WSHSY and SAAADI. There are 14 residues in the CDR3. Trimming stripped 2 bases from V and 0 bases from J, with 8 bases between. The CDR3 spells CASSEGGLSYEQYF. The CDR3 region has the DNA TGCGCCAGCAGTGAGGGGGGGCTCTCCTACGAGCAGTACTTC.

The chain links TRBV9 to TRBJ2-1; the match to TRBD2 covers 11 bases. Germline CDR1 reads SGDLS; CDR2 reads YYNGEE. CDR3 size: 15 residues. V shed 3 bases, J shed 4 bases, and the junction held 3 bases outside the gene matches. The CDR3 loop is CASSAPSGGYNEQFF. In nucleotides, the CDR3 is TGTGCCAGCAGCGCCCCTAGCGGGGGGTACAATGAGCAGTTCTTC.

As regards this clone: Other nucleotide sequences from this sample produce the same CDR3. The chain's CDR3 is CAWSVIYEQYF. The CDR3 DNA reads TGTGCCTGGAGTGTGATCTACGAGCAGTACTTC. The chain joins TRBV30 to TRBJ2-7; D is ambiguous. The CDR3 spans 11 residues. Between the trimmed V and J ends, which lost 0 bases and 3 bases, there was a span of 3 bases. Looked up from germline, CDR1 is GTSNPN and CDR2 is SVGIG (reference sequence).

V is TRBV27 and J is TRBJ2-7; the D is unclear. Germline assignment: CDR1 MNHEY and CDR2 SMNVEV (reference sequence). This CDR3 has 14 amino acids. The V end was cut by 3 bases, the J end by 2 bases, with 11 bases between. The CDR3 reads CASSFKGLTYEQYF. The CDR3 DNA reads TGTGCCAGCAGTTTTAAGGGTCTCACCTACGAGCAGTACTTC.

This chain connects TRBV6-6 to TRBJ1-5; unclear D gene. CDR3 size: 13 residues. The V gene lost 0 bases and the J gene lost 3 bases, with 3 bases spanning the gap. Germline-derived CDR1 and CDR2 are MNHNY and SVGAGI (reference sequence). CDR3: CASSYSDNQPQHF. The CDR3 DNA follows: TGTGCCAGCAGTTACTCCGACAATCAGCCCCAGCATTTT.

This chain links TRBV28 with TRBJ2-1, with 7 bases fitting TRBD2. V lost 1 base, J lost 2 bases, and 8 bases stayed unmatched. In germline, CDR1 is MDHEN, CDR2 SYDVKM. This CDR3 spans 17 amino acids. CDR3 bases: TGTGCCAGCAGTTTATATTCGTCAGCGGGAACCTACAATGAGCAGTTCTTC. It encodes CASSLYSSAGTYNEQFF. Filled out from reference TRBV28 and TRBJ2-1, the complete variable domain reads DVKVTQSSRYLVKRTGEKVFLECVQDMDHENMFWYRQDPGLGLRLIYFSYDVKMKEKGDIPEGYSVSREKKERFSLILESASTNQTSMYLCASSLYSSAGTYNEQFFGPGTRLTVL.

The chain combines TRBV7-2 with TRBJ2-7; a possible D gene is TRBD1 (6 bases). Trimming took off 3 bases at V and 2 bases at J, with 11 bases between the two ends. The germline CDR1 and CDR2 sequences are SGHTA and FQGNSA. CDR3 length equals 14 residues. The CDR3 here is CASSFLQGTYEQYF. Here the CDR3 DNA reads TGTGCCAGCAGCTTCTTACAGGGCACCTACGAGCAGTACTTC.

This clone was found once. The rearrangement joins TRBV15 to TRBJ1-5, with 7 bases fitting TRBD1. Germline V CDR1 and CDR2: LNHNV, YYDKDF (reference sequence). Losses at the gene ends were 3 bases for V and 0 bases for J; bases not matched to a gene: 2. CDR3 length: 15 residues. The CDR3 nucleotides are TGTGCCACCAGCAGTTACAGGGGTAGCAATCAGCCCCAGCATTTT. Its translation is CATSSYRGSNQPQHF. Drawing the rest from reference TRBV15 and TRBJ1-5, the complete variable domain is DAMVIQNPRYQVTQFGKPVTLSCSQTLNHNVMYWYQQKSSQAPKLLFHYYDKDFNNEADTPDNFQSRRPNTSFCFLDIRSPGLGDTAMYLCATSSYRGSNQPQHFGDGTRLSIL.

The V and J genes are TRBV7-9 and TRBJ2-1, with D perhaps given as TRBD1 or TRBD2 (6 bases each). The V end lost 1 base, the J end lost 8 bases, and 12 bases lay between the germline ends. The CDR3 covers 14 residues. Looked up from germline, CDR1 is SEHNR and CDR2 is FQNEAQ (reference sequence). The CDR3 DNA reads as TGTGCCAGCAGCTTAGACGGGGGCGTGGATGAGCAGTTCTTC. Its protein product is CASSLDGGVDEQFF.

This rearrangement joins TRBV7-9 to TRBJ2-7; D could derive from TRBD1 or TRBD2 (5 bases each). Trimming cost V 0 bases and J 4 bases, with 10 bases left between them. CDR1 is SEHNR, CDR2 FQNEAQ, per germline (reference sequence). The CDR3 runs 14 residues. CDR3: CASSLAGVVYEQYF. CDR3 bases: TGTGCCAGCAGCTTAGCGGGGGTTGTTTACGAGCAGTACTTC.

The chain employs TRBV28 and TRBJ2-7, with TRBD1 matching over 10 bases. The CDR3 loop spans 16 amino acids. Germline CDR1 and CDR2: MDHEN and SYDVKM. V trimming: 1 base; J trimming: 0 bases; junction bases outside the gene matches: 3. CDR3 in DNA: TGTGCCAGCAGTTTATTGGGACAGGGGTTCTCCTACGAGCAGTACTTC. Its translation is CASSLLGQGFSYEQYF.

The gene calls are TRBV7-9 and TRBJ2-7, with a weak D call TRBD2 (6 bases). Trimming took off 3 bases at V and 2 bases at J, with 17 bases between the two ends. This CDR3 is built from 16 residues. Per the germline V gene, CDR1 is SEHNR and CDR2 is FQNEAQ (reference sequence). CDR3 DNA sequence: TGTGCCAGCAGCTTTCCCGGAGGGCAGGGTACCTACGAGCAGTACTTC. Its translation is CASSFPGGQGTYEQYF.

Concerning this clone: An end of the junction does not agree with germline; a read error may underlie this. The chain recombines TRBV7-7 with TRBJ2-2; D is undetermined. The CDR3 is 14 residues long. Germline CDR1 reads SSHAT; CDR2 reads FNYEAQ (reference sequence). CDR3 loop: CASSLGQDTGELFF. As DNA, the CDR3 is TGTGCTAGCAGCTTAGGTCAGGATACCGGGGAGCTGTTTTTT.

The sample holds one count of this clone. V gene TRBV29-1 combines with J gene TRBJ2-3, with D possibly TRBD2 on 6 matching bases. CDR1 is SQVTM, CDR2 ANQGSEA, per germline. This CDR3 spans 12 amino acids. The V gene lost 6 bases and the J gene lost 3 bases, with 10 bases spanning the gap. The CDR3 DNA is TGCAGCGTCGCGGGGTCAACAGATACGCAGTATTTT. Protein sequence: CSVAGSTDTQYF.

The chain combines TRBV7-6 with TRBJ2-1; D perhaps matches TRBD2 (5 bases). The CDR3 has 14 residues. The germline V gene encodes CDR1 SGHVS and CDR2 FNYEAQ. Trimming took 1 base from V and 5 from J, leaving 9 bases between them. Written as DNA, the CDR3 is TGTGCCAGCAGCTTAGGGGGAGCACACAATGAGCAGTTCTTC. It encodes CASSLGGAHNEQFF. Supplemented by reference TRBV7-6 and TRBJ2-1, the full variable domain reads GAGVSQSPRYKVTKRGQDVALRCDPISGHVSLYWYRQALGQGPEFLTYFNYEAQQDKSGLPNDRFSAERPEGSISTLTIQRTEQRDSAMYRCASSLGGAHNEQFFGPGTRLTVL.